Following are 3 T cell receptor beta chains from one sample sequenced in a study of Ad26.COV2.S vaccination and SARS-CoV-2 variants. The treatment is: approximately 18 received Ad26.COV2.S at low or high dose, single or two shots; about 5 received placebo; per-sample allocation not given. The samples were gathered on day 63 after the first injection of vaccine or placebo. This table comes from immunoSEQ multiplex PCR, and its TCRdb copy is limited to in-frame clones, with some not included. Here the sample spans about 220,000 clones, roughly 90% being singletons. Sequencing was performed on peripheral blood, taken in a trial of Ad26.COV2.S vaccine versus placebo. The receptors stem from a person between 18 and 59 years old who received the Ad26.COV2.S COVID-19 vaccine or a placebo.

V usage is TRBV28 and J usage is TRBJ1-6, with TRBD1 identical over 12 bases. Germline loops: CDR1 MDHEN, CDR2 SYDVKM. Trimming cost V 7 bases and J 5 bases; bases outside gene matches: 9. The CDR3 loop spans 17 amino acids. The CDR3, as DNA: TGTGCCAGCATGCCTCCCGGGACAGGGGGCCATAATTCACCCCTCCACTTT. Its protein product is CASMPPGTGGHNSPLHF.

As concerns this clone: Different DNA sequences within this sample yield the same CDR3. The chain carries TRBV28 and TRBJ2-7; 7 positions agree with TRBD1. There are 14 residues in the CDR3. V was pared by 3 bases and J by 3 bases, with 5 bases of the junction left unmatched. Germline V gene sequence: CDR1 MDHEN, CDR2 SYDVKM. The CDR3 DNA reads as TGTGCCAGCAGTTTCCGGACAGGAGACTACGAGCAGTACTTC. The encoded protein is CASSFRTGDYEQYF.

The chain is built from TRBV4-2 and TRBJ2-7; D is possibly TRBD2 (5 bases). CDR3 length: 16 residues. Trimming pared 0 bases from V and 0 bases from J, leaving 12 bases between. Germline V gene data show CDR1 as LGHNA and CDR2 as YNFKEQ. The CDR3 here is CASSQDFPGISYEQYF. The CDR3 region has the DNA TGTGCCAGCAGCCAAGATTTCCCGGGGATCTCCTACGAGCAGTACTTC.